The rows below give T cell receptor beta chains drawn from one sample of a study of spatial heterogeneity in lung cancer. TCRdb redid the calling of the 5' RACE reads with MiXCR, one entry per CDR3 protein. This table holds around 100,000 distinct CDR3 sequences, about 4.4% found once. The sample in question was lung tumor tissue, obtained at surgery. All receptors derive from a male donor with early-stage non-small cell lung cancer. The CDR3 runs from the conserved cysteine through the conserved F or W. D genes are given only for firm matches. Clone size is given for some rows only: seen once, a few or many times, or a class if the clone is expanded.

V gene	D gene	J gene	clone size	CDR3 length	CDR3 protein	CDR3 DNA
TRBV28	.	TRBJ2-7	many	13	CASSPVIPYEQYF	TGTGCCAGCAGTCCCGTAATACCCTACGAGCAGTACTTC
TRBV6-6	.	TRBJ1-5	many	14	CASSYQEDRQPQHF	TGTGCCAGCAGTTACCAGGAAGATCGTCAGCCCCAGCATTTT
TRBV6-1	TRBD1	TRBJ1-2	many	15	CASSDRTGGAHGYTF	TGTGCCAGCAGTGATCGAACAGGGGGCGCGCATGGCTACACCTTC
TRBV4-1	.	TRBJ2-2	few	14	CASRTPGRTGELFF	TGCGCCAGTAGAACGCCGGGACGTACCGGGGAGCTGTTTTTT
TRBV28	TRBD2	TRBJ2-1	many	16	CASSQALAGLYNEQFF	TGTGCCAGCAGTCAAGCCCTAGCGGGGTTATACAATGAGCAGTTCTTC
TRBV15	TRBD1	TRBJ1-4	many	15	CATSREGQKNEKLFF	TGTGCCACCAGCAGAGAGGGACAGAAGAATGAAAAACTGTTTTTT
TRBV7-9	TRBD1	TRBJ1-1	many	15	CASSRTGTGATEAFF	TGTGCCAGCAGTCGAACCGGGACAGGGGCCACTGAAGCTTTCTTT
TRBV28	.	TRBJ1-6	many	19	CASSLPGFSETVGNSPLHF	TGTGCCAGCAGTCTCCCGGGTTTCAGCGAAACAGTGGGTAATTCACCCCTCCACTTT
TRBV7-9	.	TRBJ2-1	many	13	CASSQPSGNEQFF	TGTGCCAGCAGCCAACCCTCAGGCAATGAGCAGTTCTTC
TRBV6-2/TRBV6-3	.	TRBJ2-1	medium-sized	11	CASSSGLELFF	TGTGCCAGCAGTAGCGGGTTGGAGTTATTCTTC
TRBV20-1	TRBD2	TRBJ2-1	many	16	CSARSTGLAAYNEQFF	TGCAGTGCTAGATCCACGGGACTAGCGGCCTACAATGAGCAGTTCTTC
TRBV27	.	TRBJ2-1	.	14	CASSFLPTGNEQFF	TGTGCCAGCAGTTTCCTCCCAACAGGGAATGAGCAGTTCTTC
TRBV6-1	.	TRBJ1-2	many	14	CASRAGPAVYGYTF	TGTGCCAGCCGCGCCGGACCGGCTGTCTATGGCTACACCTTC
TRBV7-2	TRBD1	TRBJ1-2	many	16	CASSLLGGQGVIGYTF	TGTGCCAGCAGCTTATTAGGAGGGCAGGGGGTCATTGGCTACACCTTC
TRBV11-2	.	TRBJ2-1	few	15	CASSLVADSYNEQFF	TGTGCCAGCAGCTTAGTCGCGGACTCCTACAATGAGCAGTTCTTC
TRBV29-1	.	TRBJ2-7	many	13	CSVRPGNSYEQYF	TGCAGCGTTAGACCAGGGAACTCGTACGAGCAGTACTTC
TRBV11-1	.	TRBJ1-4	few	15	CASSLRTPTEGKLFF	TGTGCCAGCAGCTTAAGGACCCCGACAGAAGGAAAACTGTTTTTT
TRBV2	TRBD2	TRBJ2-1	many	16	CASSDLGTSVYNEQFF	TGTGCCAGCAGTGATTTAGGGACTAGCGTCTACAATGAGCAGTTCTTC
TRBV5-5	TRBD2	TRBJ2-7	few	13	CASSSGRAYEQYF	TGTGCCAGCAGCTCCGGGAGGGCCTACGAGCAGTACTTC
TRBV28	.	TRBJ1-3	many	14	CASSPEGSGNTIYF	TGTGCCAGCAGTCCTGAGGGGTCTGGAAACACCATATATTTT
TRBV4-1	.	TRBJ2-1	few	16	CASSQELQDGRNEQFF	TGCGCCAGCAGCCAAGAGCTCCAGGACGGGCGGAATGAGCAGTTCTTC
TRBV11-2	.	TRBJ2-3	many	13	CASSPGVTDTQYF	TGTGCCAGCAGCCCAGGGGTCACAGATACGCAGTATTTT
TRBV7-9	.	TRBJ2-2	many	14	CASSSYRDGGELFF	TGTGCCAGCAGCTCTTACAGGGATGGCGGGGAGCTGTTTTTT
TRBV4-1	.	TRBJ2-1	many	13	CASSQALYNEQFF	TGCGCCAGCAGCCAGGCCCTATACAATGAGCAGTTCTTC
TRBV12-3/TRBV12-4	.	TRBJ1-4	few	14	CASSLAGANEKLFF	TGTGCCAGCAGTTTGGCGGGGGCTAATGAAAAACTGTTTTTT
TRBV2	.	TRBJ2-7	many	11	CASASSYEQYF	TGTGCCAGCGCTAGTTCCTACGAGCAGTACTTC
TRBV12-3/TRBV12-4	TRBD2	TRBJ2-1	many	15	CASSWGLAGILEQFF	TGTGCCAGCAGCTGGGGGCTAGCGGGTATTCTTGAGCAGTTCTTC
TRBV7-9	TRBD2	TRBJ2-1	many	15	CASSLGGSGKDEQFF	TGTGCCAGCAGCTTAGGAGGTAGCGGGAAAGACGAGCAGTTCTTC